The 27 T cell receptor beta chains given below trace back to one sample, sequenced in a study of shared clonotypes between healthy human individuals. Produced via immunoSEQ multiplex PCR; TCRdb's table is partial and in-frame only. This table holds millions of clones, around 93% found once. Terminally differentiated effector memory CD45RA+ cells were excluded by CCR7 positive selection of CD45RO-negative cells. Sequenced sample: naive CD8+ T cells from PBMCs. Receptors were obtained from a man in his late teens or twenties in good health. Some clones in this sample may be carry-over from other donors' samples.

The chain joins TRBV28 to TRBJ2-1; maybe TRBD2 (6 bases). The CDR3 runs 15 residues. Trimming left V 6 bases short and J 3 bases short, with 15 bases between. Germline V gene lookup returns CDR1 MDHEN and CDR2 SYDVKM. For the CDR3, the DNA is TGTGCCAGCAGCCCGCTTCCAGCGGGCTACAATGAGCAGTTCTTC. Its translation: CASSPLPAGYNEQFF. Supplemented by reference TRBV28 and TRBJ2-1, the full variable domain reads DVKVTQSSRYLVKRTGEKVFLECVQDMDHENMFWYRQDPGLGLRLIYFSYDVKMKEKGDIPEGYSVSREKKERFSLILESASTNQTSMYLCASSPLPAGYNEQFFGPGTRLTVL.

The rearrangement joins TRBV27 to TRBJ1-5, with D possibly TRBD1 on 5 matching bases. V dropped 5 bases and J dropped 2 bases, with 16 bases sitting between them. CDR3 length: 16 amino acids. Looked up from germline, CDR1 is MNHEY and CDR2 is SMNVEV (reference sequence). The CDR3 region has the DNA TGTGCCAGCAGTGCAGGGACGAGTGGTGGCAATCAGCCCCAGCATTTT. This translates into CASSAGTSGGNQPQHF.

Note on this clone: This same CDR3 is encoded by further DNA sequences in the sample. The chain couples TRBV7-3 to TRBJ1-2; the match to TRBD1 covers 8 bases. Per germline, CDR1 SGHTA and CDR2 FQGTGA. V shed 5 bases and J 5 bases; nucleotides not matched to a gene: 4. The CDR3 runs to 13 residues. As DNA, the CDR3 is TGTGCCAGCAGCCCCGGACAGGGATATGGCTACACCTTC. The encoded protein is CASSPGQGYGYTF. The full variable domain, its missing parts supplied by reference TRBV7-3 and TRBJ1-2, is GAGVSQTPSNKVTEKGKYVELRCDPISGHTALYWYRQSLGQGPEFLIYFQGTGAADDSGLPNDRFFAVRPEGSVSTLKIQRTERGDSAVYLCASSPGQGYGYTFGSGTRLTVV.

CDR3 amino acids: CASSEGQSDTYEQYF. The CDR3, as DNA: TGTGCCAGCAGTGAAGGGCAGAGCGATACCTACGAGCAGTACTTC. The chain is built from TRBV2 and TRBJ2-7; D call uncertain. From germline, CDR1 is SNHLY and CDR2 FYNNEI. Trimming left V 1 base short and J 2 bases short, with 12 bases between. This CDR3 is 15 amino acids long.

The CDR3: CSARPTGEQYF. CDR3 nucleotides: TGCAGTGCTAGACCCACCGGCGAGCAGTACTTC. V usage is TRBV20-1 and J usage is TRBJ2-7; D gene unclear. Germline CDR1 DFQATT, CDR2 SNEGSKA (reference sequence). V lost 2 bases to trimming and J lost 6 bases, with 8 bases between them. The CDR3 loop spans 11 amino acids.

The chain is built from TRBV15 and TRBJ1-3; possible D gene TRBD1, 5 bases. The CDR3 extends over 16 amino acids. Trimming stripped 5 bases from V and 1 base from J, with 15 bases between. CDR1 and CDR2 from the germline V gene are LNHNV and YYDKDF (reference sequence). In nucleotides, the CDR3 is TGTGCCACCAGCCCGACAGCCATCCCTTCTGGAAACACCATATATTTT. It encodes CATSPTAIPSGNTIYF.

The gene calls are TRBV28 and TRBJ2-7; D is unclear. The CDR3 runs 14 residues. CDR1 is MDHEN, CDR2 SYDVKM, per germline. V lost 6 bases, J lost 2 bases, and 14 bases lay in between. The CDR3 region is CASRPAGWAYEQYF. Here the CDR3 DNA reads TGTGCCAGCAGGCCAGCCGGGTGGGCCTACGAGCAGTACTTC.

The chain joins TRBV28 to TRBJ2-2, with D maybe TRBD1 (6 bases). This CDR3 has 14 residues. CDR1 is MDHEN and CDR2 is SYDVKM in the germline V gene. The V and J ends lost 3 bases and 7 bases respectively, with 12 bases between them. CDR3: CASSFEIQGGELFF. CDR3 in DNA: TGTGCCAGCAGTTTCGAAATACAGGGCGGGGAGCTGTTTTTT.

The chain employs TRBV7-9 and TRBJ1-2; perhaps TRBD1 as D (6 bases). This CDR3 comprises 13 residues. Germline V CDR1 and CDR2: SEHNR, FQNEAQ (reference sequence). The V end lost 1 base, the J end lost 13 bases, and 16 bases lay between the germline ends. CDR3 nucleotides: TGTGCCAGCAGCTTAGAGGGGGACACCGGGGCCACCTTC. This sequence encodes CASSLEGDTGATF.

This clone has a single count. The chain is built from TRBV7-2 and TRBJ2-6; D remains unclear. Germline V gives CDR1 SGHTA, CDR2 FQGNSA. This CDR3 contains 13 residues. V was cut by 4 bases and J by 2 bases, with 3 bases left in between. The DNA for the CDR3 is TGTGCCAGCAGCTACACTGGGGCCAACGTCCTGACTTTC. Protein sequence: CASSYTGANVLTF.

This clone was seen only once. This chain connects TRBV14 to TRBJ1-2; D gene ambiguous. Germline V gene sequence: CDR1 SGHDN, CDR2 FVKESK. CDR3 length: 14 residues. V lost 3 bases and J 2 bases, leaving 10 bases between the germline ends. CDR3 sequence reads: CASSQAGYNYGYTF. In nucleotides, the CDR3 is TGTGCCAGCAGCCAGGCGGGGTACAACTATGGCTACACCTTC. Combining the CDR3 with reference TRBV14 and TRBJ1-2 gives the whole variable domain EAGVTQFPSHSVIEKGQTVTLRCDPISGHDNLYWYRRVMGKEIKFLLHFVKESKQDESGMPNNRFLAERTGGTYSTLKVQPAELEDSGVYFCASSQAGYNYGYTFGSGTRLTVV.

The DNA for the CDR3 is TGTGCCAGCAGTTTTAGGGACAGGGGTTTTAGCAATCAGCCCCAGCATTTT. This codes for CASSFRDRGFSNQPQHF. V is TRBV27 and J is TRBJ1-5; 10 nucleotides align to TRBD1. Germline trimming cut 3 bases from V and 0 bases from J; bases unmatched to any gene: 5. This CDR3 is built from 17 residues. Germline CDR1 reads MNHEY; CDR2 reads SMNVEV (reference sequence).

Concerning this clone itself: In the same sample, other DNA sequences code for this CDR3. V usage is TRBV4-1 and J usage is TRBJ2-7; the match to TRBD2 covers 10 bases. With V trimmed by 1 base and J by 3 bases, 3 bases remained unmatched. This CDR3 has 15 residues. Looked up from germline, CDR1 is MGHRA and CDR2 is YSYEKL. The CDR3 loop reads CASSQVGLADYEQYF. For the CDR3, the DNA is TGCGCCAGCAGCCAAGTAGGACTAGCGGACTACGAGCAGTACTTC.

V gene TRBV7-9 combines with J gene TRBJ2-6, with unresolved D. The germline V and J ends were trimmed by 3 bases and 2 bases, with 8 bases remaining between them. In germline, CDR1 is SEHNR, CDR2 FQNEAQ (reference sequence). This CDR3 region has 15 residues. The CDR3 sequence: CASSLGWAGANVLTF. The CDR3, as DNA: TGTGCCAGCAGCTTGGGATGGGCTGGGGCCAACGTCCTGACTTTC.

The CDR3 protein is CAISESTRDSSQYF. The CDR3, as DNA: TGTGCCATCAGTGAGTCGACTCGGGACAGTTCGCAGTACTTC. This chain uses TRBV10-3 with TRBJ2-7; 7 positions match TRBD1. Germline values: CDR1 ENHRY, CDR2 SYGVKD. The CDR3 runs to 14 residues. V was clipped by 0 bases and J by 9 bases; unmatched bases: 8.

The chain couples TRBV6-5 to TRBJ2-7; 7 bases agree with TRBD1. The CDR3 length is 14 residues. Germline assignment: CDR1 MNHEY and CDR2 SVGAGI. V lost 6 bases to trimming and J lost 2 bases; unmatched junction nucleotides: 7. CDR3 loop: CASSRDRVAYEQYF. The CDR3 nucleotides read TGTGCCAGCAGCCGAGACAGGGTGGCCTACGAGCAGTACTTC.

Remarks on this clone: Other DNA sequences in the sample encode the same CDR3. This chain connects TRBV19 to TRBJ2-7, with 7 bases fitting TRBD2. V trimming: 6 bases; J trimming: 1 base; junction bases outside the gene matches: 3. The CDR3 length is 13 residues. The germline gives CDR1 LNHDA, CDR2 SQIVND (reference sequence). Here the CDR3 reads CASRASGSYEQYF. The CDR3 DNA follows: TGTGCCAGTAGGGCTAGCGGATCCTACGAGCAGTACTTC.

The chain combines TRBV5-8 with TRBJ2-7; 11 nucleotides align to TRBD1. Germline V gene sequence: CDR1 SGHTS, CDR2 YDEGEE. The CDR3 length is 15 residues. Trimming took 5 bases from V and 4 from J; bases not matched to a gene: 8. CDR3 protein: CASRFGTGGLYEQYF. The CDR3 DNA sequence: TGTGCCAGCAGATTCGGGACAGGGGGATTATACGAGCAGTACTTC. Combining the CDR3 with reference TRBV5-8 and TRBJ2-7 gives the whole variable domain EAGVTQSPTHLIKTRGQQATLRCSPISGHTSVYWYQQALGLGLQFLLWYDEGEERNRGNFPPRFSGRQFPNYSSELNVNALELEDSALYLCASRFGTGGLYEQYFGPGTRLTVT.

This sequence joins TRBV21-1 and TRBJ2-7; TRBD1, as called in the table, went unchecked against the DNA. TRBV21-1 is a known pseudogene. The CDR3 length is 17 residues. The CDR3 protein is CASSKTIGQWVPYEQYF. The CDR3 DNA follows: TGTGCCAGCAGCAAAACGATAGGACAGTGGGTGCCCTACGAGCAGTACTTC.

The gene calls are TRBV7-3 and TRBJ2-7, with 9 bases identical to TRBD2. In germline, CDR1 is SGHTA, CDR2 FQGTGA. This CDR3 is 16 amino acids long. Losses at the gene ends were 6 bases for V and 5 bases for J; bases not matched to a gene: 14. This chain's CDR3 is CASSRLGGTSFDEQYF. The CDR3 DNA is TGTGCCAGCAGTCGGCTCGGGGGGACTAGCTTCGACGAGCAGTACTTC. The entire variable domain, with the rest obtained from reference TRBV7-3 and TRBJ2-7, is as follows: GAGVSQTPSNKVTEKGKYVELRCDPISGHTALYWYRQSLGQGPEFLIYFQGTGAADDSGLPNDRFFAVRPEGSVSTLKIQRTERGDSAVYLCASSRLGGTSFDEQYFGPGTRLTVT.

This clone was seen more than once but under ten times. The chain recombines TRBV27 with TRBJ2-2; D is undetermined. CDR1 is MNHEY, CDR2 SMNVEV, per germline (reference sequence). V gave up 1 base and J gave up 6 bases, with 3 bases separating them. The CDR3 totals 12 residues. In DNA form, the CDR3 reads TGTGCCAGCAGTTTATTTTCCGGGGAGCTGTTTTTT. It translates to CASSLFSGELFF.

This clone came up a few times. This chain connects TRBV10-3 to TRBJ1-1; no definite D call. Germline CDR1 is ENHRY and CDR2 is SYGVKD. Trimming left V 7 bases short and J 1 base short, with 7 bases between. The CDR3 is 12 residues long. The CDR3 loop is CAINSENTEAFF. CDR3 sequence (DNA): TGTGCCATCAATTCAGAGAACACTGAAGCTTTCTTT.

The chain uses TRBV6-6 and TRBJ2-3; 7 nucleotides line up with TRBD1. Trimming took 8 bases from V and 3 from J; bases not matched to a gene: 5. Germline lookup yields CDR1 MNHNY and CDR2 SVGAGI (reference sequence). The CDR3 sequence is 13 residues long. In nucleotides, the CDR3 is TGTGCCAGCGTCGACAGGGTGACAGATACGCAGTATTTT. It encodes CASVDRVTDTQYF.

CDR3 DNA sequence: TGTGCCAGCTCCTCCGGCGGAGTAGGCCCCTACGAGCAGTACTTC. This gives the protein CASSSGGVGPYEQYF. V gene TRBV18 combines with J gene TRBJ2-7; D is uncertain. V was pared by 6 bases and J by 2 bases, with 17 bases between. Germline CDR1 KGHSH, CDR2 LQKENI. The CDR3 has 15 amino acids.

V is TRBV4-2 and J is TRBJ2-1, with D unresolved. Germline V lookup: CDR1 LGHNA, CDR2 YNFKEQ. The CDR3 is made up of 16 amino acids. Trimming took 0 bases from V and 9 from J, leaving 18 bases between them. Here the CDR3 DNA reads TGTGCCAGCAGCCAAGAGCAGGCCTCAGTGGATGGTGAGCAGTTCTTC. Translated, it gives CASSQEQASVDGEQFF.

The CDR3 bases are TGTGCCAGCATGAGGAGGCAGGGCAATCAGCCCCAGCATTTT. This sequence encodes CASMRRQGNQPQHF. The rearrangement joins TRBV6-1 to TRBJ1-5; D call uncertain. Trimming cost V 7 bases and J 2 bases, with 12 bases left between them. The CDR3 extends over 14 amino acids. Germline V CDR1 and CDR2: MNHNS, SASEGT.

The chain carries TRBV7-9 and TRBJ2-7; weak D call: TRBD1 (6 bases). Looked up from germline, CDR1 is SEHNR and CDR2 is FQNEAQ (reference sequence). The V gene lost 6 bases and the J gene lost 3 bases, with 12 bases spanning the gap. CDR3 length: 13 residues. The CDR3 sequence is CASSRDTNYEQYF. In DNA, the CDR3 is TGTGCCAGCAGTAGGGACACTAACTACGAGCAGTACTTC.